This T cell receptor (beta chain) was captured by sequencing in a study of cytomegalovirus exposure and HLA in healthy donors. Study-level information: The same platform as the approximately 660 first-cohort repertoires was used for the 120 or so validation repertoires, a later analysis reported.

Profiled with immunoSEQ multiplex PCR; TCRdb holds only in-frame clones, not every one. The sample shows around 150,000 clones, less than 90% of them seen only once. The sequence was collected from a woman aged 25 to 39 in good health and CMV-seronegative. The sample consisted of PBMCs.

The CDR3 spells CASSGGTVSEQYF. CDR3 bases: TGTGCCAGTAGTGGGGGGACAGTCAGCGAGCAGTACTTC. The chain links TRBV19 to TRBJ2-7, with D tentatively TRBD1 (7 bases). With 5 bases removed from V and 6 bases from J, the gap between germline ends came to 14 bases. The CDR3 runs to 13 residues. From germline, CDR1 is LNHDA and CDR2 SQIVND (reference sequence).